Below, 18 T cell receptor beta chains from the same sample are listed, as sequenced in a study of CD8+ T cells in alopecia areata. Extracted from the samples, RNA was reverse transcribed into cDNA to serve as the sequencing template. TCRdb's table, derived via immunoSEQ multiplex PCR, lists solely in-frame clones and lacks some. The data hold more than 95,000 clones, with 61% observed a single time. The sample's treatment: oral pan-JAK inhibitor, 5-10 mg twice daily. Source: CD4+ T cells sorted from blood, taken at week 4, from a patient treated with tofacitinib. These receptors all come from a human donor with alopecia areata.

V and J are TRBV30 and TRBJ2-7; 12 positions match TRBD2. V was clipped by 4 bases and J by 4 bases; unmatched bases: 5. CDR3 size: 14 residues. Germline V gene sequence: CDR1 GTSNPN, CDR2 SVGIG (reference sequence). The CDR3 bases are TGTGCCTGGACTAGCGGGAGGGGAACGTACGAGCAGTACTTC. It codes for CAWTSGRGTYEQYF.

The chain has TRBV27 and TRBJ1-5; weak D call: TRBD1 (5 bases). The CDR3 spans 15 residues. In germline, CDR1 is MNHEY, CDR2 SMNVEV (reference sequence). Trimming took 5 bases from V and 4 from J, leaving 15 bases between them. The CDR3 loop is CASSGGRGRNQPQHF. In DNA, the CDR3 is TGTGCCAGCAGTGGGGGACGGGGAAGGAATCAGCCCCAGCATTTT.

This clone was seen a handful of times. This sequence joins TRBV29-1 and TRBJ2-4; 14 positions match TRBD2. From germline, CDR1 is SQVTM and CDR2 ANQGSEA. V lost 7 bases, J lost 10 bases, and 6 bases stayed unmatched. This CDR3 comprises 13 residues. The CDR3 region is CSAGLAGAIIQYF. The CDR3 DNA reads TGCAGCGCGGGACTAGCGGGGGCCATAATTCAGTACTTC.

The V and J genes are TRBV29-1 and TRBJ2-5, with TRBD1 identical over 8 bases. The CDR3 runs to 15 residues. The V gene's germline CDR1 is SQVTM and CDR2 ANQGSEA. Trimming cost V 4 bases and J 2 bases; bases outside gene matches: 9. CDR3 loop: CSVVRRTGPQETQYF. The CDR3 DNA reads as TGCAGCGTTGTTCGTCGGACAGGGCCTCAAGAGACCCAGTACTTC. The full variable domain, rest sourced from reference TRBV29-1 and TRBJ2-5, is SAVISQKPSRDICQRGTSLTIQCQVDSQVTMMFWYRQQPGQSLTLIATANQGSEATYESGFVIDKFPISRPNLTFSTLTVSNMSPEDSSIYLCSVVRRTGPQETQYFGPGTRLLVL.

This chain connects TRBV29-1 to TRBJ2-4, with 8 bases lining up with TRBD1. Trimming took 7 bases from V and 2 from J; bases not matched to a gene: 10. Germline V lookup: CDR1 SQVTM, CDR2 ANQGSEA. The length of the CDR3 is 15 residues. The CDR3 reads CSAHGQGGTKNIQYF. For the CDR3, the DNA is TGCAGCGCCCATGGACAGGGTGGGACCAAAAACATTCAGTACTTC.

The CDR3, as DNA: TGTGCCTGGAGTCCTACAGGGAACACCTTGAACACTGAAGCTTTCTTT. Protein sequence: CAWSPTGNTLNTEAFF. The rearrangement uses TRBV30 and TRBJ1-1; a possible D gene is TRBD1 (6 bases). CDR1 and CDR2 from the germline V gene are GTSNPN and SVGIG (reference sequence). V was clipped by 2 bases and J by 0 bases, with 16 bases between them. The CDR3 runs to 16 residues.

The CDR3 here is CSVQGGSYNSPLHF. The DNA for the CDR3 is TGCAGCGTTCAGGGGGGGTCCTATAATTCACCCCTCCACTTT. The gene calls are TRBV29-1 and TRBJ1-6; 7 positions agree with TRBD1. The CDR3 spans 14 residues. The V and J ends lost 5 bases and 1 base, in that order; junction bases with no gene match: 2. Germline V lookup: CDR1 SQVTM, CDR2 ANQGSEA.

J is TRBJ1-2 and V is TRBV29-1, with D maybe TRBD1 (6 bases). Germline V CDR1 and CDR2: SQVTM, ANQGSEA. This CDR3 contains 12 residues. Between the trimmed V and J ends, which lost 2 bases and 4 bases, there was a span of 8 bases. In DNA, the CDR3 is TGCAGCGTTGAATTGGGGGCCTATGGCTACACCTTC. Translated: CSVELGAYGYTF.

This chain uses TRBV6-5 with TRBJ2-3, with TRBD1 matching over 9 bases. Germline CDR1 reads MNHEY; CDR2 reads SVGAGI. The CDR3 is 13 residues long. V shed 6 bases and J 9 bases; nucleotides not matched to a gene: 7. CDR3 amino acids: CASRGTGRETQYF. The DNA of the CDR3 is TGTGCCAGCAGGGGGACAGGGAGGGAGACGCAGTATTTT.

The rearrangement uses TRBV2 and TRBJ1-5; 10 positions agree with TRBD1. This CDR3 has 14 residues. Germline V CDR1 and CDR2: SNHLY, FYNNEI. The V segment lost 6 bases and the J segment 6 bases; nucleotides outside the gene matches: 5. The CDR3 DNA follows: TGTGCCAGCAGCCTGGACAGGGGGAGTCAGCCCCAGCATTTT. It specifies CASSLDRGSQPQHF.

This clone has just a few counts. The genes are TRBV25-1 and TRBJ2-7, with 11 bases fitting TRBD1. Germline-derived CDR1 and CDR2 are MGHDK and SYGVNS. Losses at the gene ends were 3 bases for V and 4 bases for J; bases not matched to a gene: 2. The CDR3 extends over 14 amino acids. Written as DNA, the CDR3 is TGTGCCAGCAGTGAGGGGGACAGGGGGTACGAGCAGTACTTC. This encodes CASSEGDRGYEQYF.

V is TRBV5-6 and J is TRBJ2-3; D unresolved. Germline V gene sequence: CDR1 SGHDT, CDR2 YYEEEE. The CDR3 runs to 16 residues. V was cut by 1 base and J by 0 bases, with 12 bases left in between. CDR3 coding DNA: TGTGCCAGCAGCTTGTTAAACAGACCTAGCACAGATACGCAGTATTTT. This codes for CASSLLNRPSTDTQYF.

The gene calls are TRBV29-1 and TRBJ2-2, with 7 bases that match TRBD1. Germline CDR1 reads SQVTM; CDR2 reads ANQGSEA. The J segment lost 6 bases and the V segment lost 4 bases, leaving 5 bases of the junction unmatched. The CDR3 consists of 13 residues. CDR3 sequence: CSVVLTGSGELFF. The CDR3 region has the DNA TGCAGCGTTGTCCTGACAGGGTCCGGGGAGCTGTTTTTT.

The chain combines TRBV2 with TRBJ2-1; TRBD2 matches at 7 bases. Germline lookup yields CDR1 SNHLY and CDR2 FYNNEI. This CDR3 comprises 15 residues. Germline trimming cut 6 bases from V and 2 bases from J; bases unmatched to any gene: 7. The CDR3 is CASRLGGGTYNEQFF. CDR3 DNA sequence: TGTGCCAGCAGACTGGGGGGAGGGACCTACAATGAGCAGTTCTTC.

This clone was detected only a few times. Within the sample, other DNA sequences also encode this same CDR3. The chain uses TRBV29-1 and TRBJ2-6; D is undetermined. The CDR3 has 13 amino acids. Germline-derived CDR1 and CDR2 are SQVTM and ANQGSEA. The V gene lost 4 bases and the J gene lost 0 bases, with 4 bases spanning the gap. The CDR3 DNA sequence: TGCAGCGTTGTGCCCTCTGGGGCCAACGTCCTGACTTTC. Protein: CSVVPSGANVLTF.

V gene TRBV21-1 combines with J gene TRBJ2-7; TRBD2, as called in the table, went unchecked against the DNA. TRBV21-1 is a known pseudogene. The CDR3 runs to 16 residues. This CDR3 reads CASSPRRRLAWHEQYF. Here the CDR3 DNA reads TGTGCCAGCAGCCCCAGGCGAAGACTAGCGTGGCACGAGCAGTACTTC.

The chain employs TRBV30 and TRBJ1-5; D is perhaps TRBD1 (6 bases). V dropped 2 bases and J dropped 4 bases, with 12 bases sitting between them. The CDR3 sequence is 14 residues long. CDR1 and CDR2 from the germline V gene are GTSNPN and SVGIG (reference sequence). The DNA of the CDR3 is TGTGCCTGGAGTTTAGGGGGTCCTAATCAGCCCCAGCATTTT. It encodes CAWSLGGPNQPQHF.

The chain uses TRBV5-4 and TRBJ2-5, with a tentative D call TRBD2 (7 bases). Germline values: CDR1 SGHNT, CDR2 YYREEE (reference sequence). This CDR3 has 15 residues. The V end was cut by 0 bases, the J end by 5 bases, with 14 bases between. Written as DNA, the CDR3 is TGTGCCAGCAGCTTGGAAGGGGGGGCCCGGGAGACCCAGTACTTC. It translates to CASSLEGGARETQYF.